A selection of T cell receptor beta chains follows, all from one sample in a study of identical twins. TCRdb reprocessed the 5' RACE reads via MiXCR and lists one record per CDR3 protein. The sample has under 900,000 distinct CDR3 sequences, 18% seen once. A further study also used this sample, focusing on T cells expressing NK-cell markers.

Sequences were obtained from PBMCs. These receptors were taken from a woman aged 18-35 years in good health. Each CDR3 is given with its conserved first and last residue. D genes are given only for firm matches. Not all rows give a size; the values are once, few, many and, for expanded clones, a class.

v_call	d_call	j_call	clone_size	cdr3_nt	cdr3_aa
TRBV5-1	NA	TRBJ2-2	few	TGCGCCAGCAGCATGGGGGTCGGGGAGCTGTTTTTT	CASSMGVGELFF
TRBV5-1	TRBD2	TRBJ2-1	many	TGCGCCAGCAGCTCTATCATCCTAGCGGGAGTGAGTGAGCAGTTCTTC	CASSSIILAGVSEQFF
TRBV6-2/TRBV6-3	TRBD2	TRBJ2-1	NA	TGTGCCAGCAGTTACTCCGGGACTAGCAATTTCTTC	CASSYSGTSNFF
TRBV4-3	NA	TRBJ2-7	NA	TGCGCCAGCAGCCAAGAGCCGGGTACCGAGCAGTACTTC	CASSQEPGTEQYF
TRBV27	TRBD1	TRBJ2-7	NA	TGTGCCAGCAGTTCCAATCGGGACAGGGCTATCGACGAGCAGTACTTC	CASSSNRDRAIDEQYF
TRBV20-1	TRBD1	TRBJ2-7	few	TGCAGTGCTGACGGACAGGAAGCCTCCTACGAGCAGTACTTC	CSADGQEASYEQYF
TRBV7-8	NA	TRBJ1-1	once	TGTGCCAGCAGCGGACCGAGGGTGAACACTGAAGCTTTCTTT	CASSGPRVNTEAFF
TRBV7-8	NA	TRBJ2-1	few	TGTGCCAGCAGCCCCCGCGGGGCAGATGAGCAGTTCTTC	CASSPRGADEQFF
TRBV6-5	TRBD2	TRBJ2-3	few	TGTGCCAGCAGTTACTCGAAGACTAGCGGGGGTCTAACAGATACGCAGTATTTT	CASSYSKTSGGLTDTQYF
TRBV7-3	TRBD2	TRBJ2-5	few	TGTGCCAGCAGCTCGATACCGGGACTAGCAGGGGAGACCCAGTACTTC	CASSSIPGLAGETQYF
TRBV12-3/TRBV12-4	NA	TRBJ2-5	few	TGTGCCAGCAGCCGAAGTCGGCCCGGAGAGACCCAGTACTTC	CASSRSRPGETQYF
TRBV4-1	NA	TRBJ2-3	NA	TGCGCCAGCAGCCAAGCCTTGGCGGGTTCTAGCACAGATACGCAGTATTTT	CASSQALAGSSTDTQYF
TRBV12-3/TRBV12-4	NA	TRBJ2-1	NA	TGTGCCAGCAGTTTGGACCCCACTAGCATCCAAAGAGGAGGCGGAGTCTTC	CASSLDPTSIQRGGGVF
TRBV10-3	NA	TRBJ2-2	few	TGTGCCATCAGTGCCTCTCGGGTAAACACCGGGGAGCTGTTTTTT	CAISASRVNTGELFF
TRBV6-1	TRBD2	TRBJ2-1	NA	TGTGCCAGCAGTCCAAGGCCGGGACTAGCGGGCTCCAACAATGAGCAGTTCTTC	CASSPRPGLAGSNNEQFF
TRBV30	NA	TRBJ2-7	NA	TGTGCCTGGAGCGAGCTAAGCTTC	CAWSELSF
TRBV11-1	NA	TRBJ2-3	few	TGTGCCAGCAGCTTAGCGACCGAGACAGATACGCAGTATTTT	CASSLATETDTQYF
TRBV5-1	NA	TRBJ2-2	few	TGCGCCAGCAGCAAGGGGCGCGGCGGCACCGGGGAGCTGTTTTTT	CASSKGRGGTGELFF
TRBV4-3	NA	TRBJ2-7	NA	TGCGCCAGCAGCCAAGATAGGGCTAGCAACGAGCAGTACTTC	CASSQDRASNEQYF
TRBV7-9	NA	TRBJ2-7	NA	TGTGCCAGCAGCCCCAACTCGGGCTACGAGCAGTACTTC	CASSPNSGYEQYF
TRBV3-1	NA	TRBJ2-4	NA	TGTGCCAGCAGCCAATGGCAAAACATTCAGTACTTC	CASSQWQNIQYF
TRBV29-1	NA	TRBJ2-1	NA	TGCAGCTTCATCCCCGCTATGAATGAGCAGTTCTTC	CSFIPAMNEQFF
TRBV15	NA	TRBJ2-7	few	TGTGCCACCAGCAGAGCCGGGACACAGTACTTC	CATSRAGTQYF
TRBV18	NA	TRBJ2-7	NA	TGTGCCAGCTCACCACGGCACGACGAGCAGTACTTC	CASSPRHDEQYF
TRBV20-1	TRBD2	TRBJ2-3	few	TGCAGTGCTAGGCGTAGCGGGAGGGTGGGAGATACGCAGTATTTT	CSARRSGRVGDTQYF
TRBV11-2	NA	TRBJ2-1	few	TGTGCCAGCAGCTTGACGTACGGGATCCTACAATCCTACAATGAGCAGTTCTTC	CASSLTYGILQSYNEQFF
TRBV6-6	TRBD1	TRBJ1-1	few	TGTGCCGTACGACAGGGAATGAACACTGAAGCTTTCTTT	CAVRQGMNTEAFF
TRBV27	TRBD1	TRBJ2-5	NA	TGTGCCAGCAGTTTGAGGGGGCCCTGGGGGACCCAGTACTTC	CASSLRGPWGTQYF
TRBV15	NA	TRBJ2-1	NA	TGTGCCACCAGCAGAGCTTCGTGGGCCAGCTCCTGCAATGAGCAGTTCTTC	CATSRASWASSCNEQFF
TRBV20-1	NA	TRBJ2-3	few	TGCAGTGCTGAACTCCGAGATACGCAGTATTTT	CSAELRDTQYF
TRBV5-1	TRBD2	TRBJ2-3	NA	TGCGCCAGCCGTTTGCGGGAGGGAAACGCAGATACGCAGTATTTT	CASRLREGNADTQYF
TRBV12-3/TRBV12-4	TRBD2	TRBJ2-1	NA	TGTGCCAGCACCCTAGCGGAGCGGGAAAACAATGAGCAGTTCTTC	CASTLAERENNEQFF
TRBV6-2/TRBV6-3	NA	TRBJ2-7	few	TGTGCCAGCAGCAACCTCGCTTCAGGACAGTACTTC	CASSNLASGQYF
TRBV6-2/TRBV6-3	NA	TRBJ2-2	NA	TGTGCCAGTACCCGCCGGGAGACTAGAGACACCGGGGAGCTGTTTTTT	CASTRRETRDTGELFF
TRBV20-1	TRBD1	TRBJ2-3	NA	TGCAGTGCCTCGGGCGAGGGGGCTACAGATACGCAGTATTTT	CSASGEGATDTQYF
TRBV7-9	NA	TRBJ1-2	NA	TGTGCCAGCAGCTTTGAGCAGGGTAATGGCTACACCTTC	CASSFEQGNGYTF
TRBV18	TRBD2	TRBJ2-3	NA	TGTGCCAGCTCACCAGTTGGGCCTAGCGGGTGGAGAGATACGCAGTATTTT	CASSPVGPSGWRDTQYF
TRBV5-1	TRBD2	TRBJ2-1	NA	TGCGCCAGCAGCTTGGCACTAGCGCCGTACAATGAGCAGTTCTTC	CASSLALAPYNEQFF
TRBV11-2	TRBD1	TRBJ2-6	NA	TGTGCCAGCAGCTTGGGACAGGGGAAAGAGTTTTTCTCTGGGGCCAACGTCCTGACTTTC	CASSLGQGKEFFSGANVLTF
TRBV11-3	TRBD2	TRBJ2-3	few	TGTGCCAGCAGCGTTAGCGGGAGGGCCTATGATACGCAGTATTTT	CASSVSGRAYDTQYF
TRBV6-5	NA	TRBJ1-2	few	TGTGCCAGCAGTTACCGGCAAAGCTATGGCTACACCTTC	CASSYRQSYGYTF
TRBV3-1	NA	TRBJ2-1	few	TGTGCCAGCAGCCAGCCCCCGGGGCGGTCCGACTACAATGAGCAGTTCTTC	CASSQPPGRSDYNEQFF
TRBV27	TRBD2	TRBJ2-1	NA	TGTGCCAGCAGAGGACTAGCGGGTTCCAATGAGCAGTTCTTC	CASRGLAGSNEQFF
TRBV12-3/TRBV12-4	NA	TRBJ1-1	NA	TGTGCCAGCAGTTTAGAAGGTCGAGGGAACACTGAAGCTTTCTTT	CASSLEGRGNTEAFF
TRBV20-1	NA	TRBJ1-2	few	TGCAGTGCTCAACAGGGCATCGATGGCTACACCTTC	CSAQQGIDGYTF
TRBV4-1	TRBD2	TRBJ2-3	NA	TGCGCCAGCAGCCAAGATGGTGTAGCGGGTTATAGCACAGATACGCAGTATTTT	CASSQDGVAGYSTDTQYF
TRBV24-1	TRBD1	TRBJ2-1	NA	TGTGCCACCAGTGATCCGGGACAGGGTGAGTTCTTC	CATSDPGQGEFF
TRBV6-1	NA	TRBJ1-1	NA	TGTGCCAGCAGCCAGGGTTTCACTAACACTGAAGCTTTCTTT	CASSQGFTNTEAFF
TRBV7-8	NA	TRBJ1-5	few	TGTGCCAGCAGCTTAAGACGGGACCCCAATCAGCCCCAGCATTTT	CASSLRRDPNQPQHF
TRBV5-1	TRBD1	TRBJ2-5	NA	TGCGCCAGCAGCACGACAGGGTTCTTAGAGACCCAGTACTTC	CASSTTGFLETQYF
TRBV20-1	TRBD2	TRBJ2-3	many	TGCAGTGCTAGTCCCACTAGCGGACTAAAAGATACGCAGTATTTT	CSASPTSGLKDTQYF
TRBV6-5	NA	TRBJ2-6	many	TGTGCCAGCAGTTATGGCTCTGGGGCCAACGTCCTGACTTTC	CASSYGSGANVLTF
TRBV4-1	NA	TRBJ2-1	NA	TGCGCCAGCAGCCAAGTCGGAGGTAACAATGAGCAGTTCTTC	CASSQVGGNNEQFF
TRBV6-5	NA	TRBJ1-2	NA	TGTGCCAGCAGTCACCGGTGGAGGAATGGCTACACCTTC	CASSHRWRNGYTF
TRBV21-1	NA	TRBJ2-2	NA	TGTGCCAGCACGAAATCGGACCGGGCGAAGGGTATCGGGGAGCTGTTTTTT	CASTKSDRAKGIGELFF
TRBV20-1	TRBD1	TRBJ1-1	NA	TGCAGTGCTACTGGACAGGGGTTGAACACTGAAGCTTTCTTT	CSATGQGLNTEAFF
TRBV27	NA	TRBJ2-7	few	TGTGCCAGCAGTCAGGACAAGCTCCGGGAGCAGTACTTC	CASSQDKLREQYF